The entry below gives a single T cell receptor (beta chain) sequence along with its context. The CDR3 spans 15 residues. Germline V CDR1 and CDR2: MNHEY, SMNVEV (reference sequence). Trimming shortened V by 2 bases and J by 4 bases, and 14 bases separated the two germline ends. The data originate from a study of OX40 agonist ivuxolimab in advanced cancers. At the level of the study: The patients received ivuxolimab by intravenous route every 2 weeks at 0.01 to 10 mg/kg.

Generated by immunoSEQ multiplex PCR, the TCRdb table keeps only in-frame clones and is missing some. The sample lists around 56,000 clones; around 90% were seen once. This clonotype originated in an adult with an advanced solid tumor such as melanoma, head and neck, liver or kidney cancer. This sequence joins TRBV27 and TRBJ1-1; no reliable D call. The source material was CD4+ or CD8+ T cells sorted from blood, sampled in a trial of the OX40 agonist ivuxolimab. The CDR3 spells CASSLLSLGSTEAFF. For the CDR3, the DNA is TGTGCCAGCAGTTTACTCTCCCTGGGGAGCACTGAAGCTTTCTTT.